This T cell receptor (beta chain) is drawn from a study of tumor-infiltrating lymphocytes in primary liver carcinoma. Regarding this clonotype: Germline is not matched at one junction end, which may reflect a read error.

Co-extraction of RNA and DNA was performed on about 20-32 mg of unsorted bulk tissue. Whichever tumor sample was examined, it had over 75% viable tumor cells. Constant-region priming of around 500 ng total RNA yielded TCR beta cDNA. Slightly modified ARM-PCR, run as three nested multiplex PCR rounds, produced the TCR beta libraries. A C-beta reverse primer was combined with TRBV1-TRBV30 forward primers in the first two PCR rounds, and each round had around 10 cycles. TCRdb redid the calling of the multiplex PCR reads with MiXCR, one entry per CDR3 protein. This sample has approximately 110,000 distinct CDR3 sequences, with roughly three fifths found just once. Per germline, CDR1 ENHRY and CDR2 SYGVKD. This CDR3 has 16 residues.

This sequence joins TRBV10-3 and TRBJ2-7, with TRBD2 matching 10 bases. The TCR originated in an older woman with primary liver carcinoma and hepatitis B virus infection. Sequencing input: liver tumor tissue from sampling region 3. Sample subset: tumor region T3, left-lateral pole. The CDR3 spells CAISTKPVLAGNEQYF. The CDR3 DNA reads TGTGCCATCAGTACCAAACCGGTACTAGCGGGAAACGAGCAGTACTTT.